The rows below give T cell receptor beta chains drawn from one sample of a study of cytomegalovirus exposure and HLA in healthy donors. Clones were read by immunoSEQ multiplex PCR, and TCRdb kept only the in-frame ones, dropping some. The sample holds roughly 150,000 clones, 64% seen once. The sample comprised PBMCs. The origin of the receptors is a woman younger than 45 in good health and CMV-seropositive. CDR3s include the opening cysteine and the closing phenylalanine or tryptophan. The D gene is left open where the match is weak. Clone size is stated in some rows and not others, as once, few, many or a class when expanded.

V: TRBV19; J: TRBJ1-2; D: TRBD1; size: -; DNA: TGTGCCAGTAGTACCCGGACAGGCTTCTATGGCTACACCTTC; CDR3: CASSTRTGFYGYTF
V: TRBV5-6; J: TRBJ2-7; D: -; size: once; DNA: TGTGCCAGCAGCTTTGGGCCCCTTAACCCCTACGAGCAGTACTTC; CDR3: CASSFGPLNPYEQYF
V: TRBV28; J: TRBJ2-1; D: -; size: -; DNA: TGTGCCAGCAGTTTAGGACTACGGTCCTACAATGAGCAGTTCTTC; CDR3: CASSLGLRSYNEQFF
V: TRBV7-9; J: TRBJ2-7; D: -; size: -; DNA: TGTGCCAGCAGCCGCGGGACGACGTACGAGCAGTACTTC; CDR3: CASSRGTTYEQYF
V: TRBV4-1; J: TRBJ1-5; D: -; size: -; DNA: TGCGCCAGCAGCCAAGAACTCAACAATCAGCCCCAGCATTTT; CDR3: CASSQELNNQPQHF
V: TRBV5-1; J: TRBJ1-6; D: TRBD1; size: -; DNA: TGCGCCAGCAGCTTGGAGGTTGGGACAGGGGTCTCACCCCTCCACTTT; CDR3: CASSLEVGTGVSPLHF
V: TRBV6-5; J: TRBJ2-7; D: -; size: -; DNA: TGTGCCAGCAGTTACAATCCCGGGGGTGACGAGCAGTACTTC; CDR3: CASSYNPGGDEQYF
V: TRBV30; J: TRBJ2-5; D: TRBD2; size: -; DNA: TGTGCCTATTCCCCTAGCGGGGGATTTCAAGAGACCCAGTACTTC; CDR3: CAYSPSGGFQETQYF
V: TRBV13; J: TRBJ2-5; D: -; size: -; DNA: TGTGCCAGCAGCAACCCTAGCGTACAAGAGACCCAGTACTTC; CDR3: CASSNPSVQETQYF
V: TRBV6-6; J: TRBJ1-1; D: -; size: many; DNA: TGTGCCAGCAGACCGACAGTGAACACTGAAGCTTTCTTT; CDR3: CASRPTVNTEAFF
V: TRBV6-1; J: TRBJ1-2; D: -; size: -; DNA: TGTGCCAGCAGTGAGATTAGAGCTAACTATGGCTACACCTTC; CDR3: CASSEIRANYGYTF
V: TRBV5-1; J: TRBJ2-1; D: -; size: -; DNA: TGCGCCAGCAGCATCTTGACAGGCCACTCCTACAATGAGCAGTTCTTC; CDR3: CASSILTGHSYNEQFF
V: TRBV11-2; J: TRBJ1-3; D: -; size: -; DNA: TGTGCCAGCAGCTTAGATCCGAACACCATATATTTT; CDR3: CASSLDPNTIYF
V: TRBV4-1; J: TRBJ2-7; D: -; size: few; DNA: TGCGCCAGCAGCCATATCAGGGGCGAGCAGTACTTC; CDR3: CASSHIRGEQYF
V: TRBV19; J: TRBJ2-3; D: TRBD1; size: few; DNA: TGTGCCAGTAGTATTCAGGGGGCCGGCACAGATACGCAGTATTTT; CDR3: CASSIQGAGTDTQYF
V: TRBV28; J: TRBJ2-5; D: -; size: -; DNA: TGTGCCAGCACCCTGGGGGGGCGGGTAGAGACCCAGTACTTC; CDR3: CASTLGGRVETQYF
V: TRBV27; J: TRBJ2-1; D: TRBD1; size: -; DNA: TGTGCCAGCCGGGACAGGGGGCTATATGAGCAGTTCTTC; CDR3: CASRDRGLYEQFF
V: TRBV4-2; J: TRBJ2-7; D: -; size: -; DNA: TGTGCCAGCAGCCAGGCAGCGGATGCCTACGAGCAGTACTTC; CDR3: CASSQAADAYEQYF
V: TRBV6-6; J: TRBJ2-4; D: TRBD1; size: few; DNA: TGTGCCAGCAACGGACAGGGCGAAAACATTCAGTACTTC; CDR3: CASNGQGENIQYF
V: TRBV7-2; J: TRBJ1-1; D: -; size: -; DNA: TGTGCCAGCAGCTTCCCCCGAGACGGAGGCCCTTTGAACACTGAAGCTTTCTTT; CDR3: CASSFPRDGGPLNTEAFF
V: TRBV5-6; J: TRBJ2-1; D: -; size: -; DNA: TGTGCCAGCAGTTCCGCGGGGAGTCCGTACAATGAGCAGTTCTTC; CDR3: CASSSAGSPYNEQFF
V: TRBV6-1; J: TRBJ1-1; D: TRBD1; size: -; DNA: TGTGTTTTACAGGGGGCGGGGGACACTGAAGCTTTCTTT; CDR3: CVLQGAGDTEAFF
V: TRBV6-1; J: TRBJ1-6; D: TRBD1; size: -; DNA: TGTGCCAGCAGTGAAGTGACAGGGGGCTATTCACCCCTCCACTTT; CDR3: CASSEVTGGYSPLHF
V: TRBV29-1; J: TRBJ1-1; D: -; size: few; DNA: TGCAGCGTAACTCCCTATACTGAAGCTTTCTTT; CDR3: CSVTPYTEAFF
V: TRBV4-1; J: TRBJ1-4; D: -; size: once; DNA: TGCGCCAGCAGCCCGCCAGGGGCAACTAATGAAAAACTGTTTTTT; CDR3: CASSPPGATNEKLFF
V: TRBV13; J: TRBJ1-1; D: TRBD1; size: -; DNA: TGTGCCAGCAGCCCGCCCGGGACAGACGAAAAAAACACTGAAGCTTTCTTT; CDR3: CASSPPGTDEKNTEAFF
V: TRBV29-1; J: TRBJ2-2; D: TRBD1; size: few; DNA: TGCAGCGTCGCGCCCGGGACAGTAAACACCGGGGAGCTGTTTTTT; CDR3: CSVAPGTVNTGELFF
V: TRBV6-1; J: TRBJ2-7; D: TRBD2; size: -; DNA: TGTGCCAGCAGTGGCGGGAGGGTCACGTACGAGCAGTACTTC; CDR3: CASSGGRVTYEQYF
V: TRBV29-1; J: TRBJ1-5; D: -; size: -; DNA: TGCAGCGTTGGCGAACAACCGGGGAATCAGCCCCAGCATTTT; CDR3: CSVGEQPGNQPQHF
V: TRBV5-4; J: TRBJ1-2; D: -; size: -; DNA: TGTGCCAGCAGCCAAGCTACAGGGAACTATGGCTACACCTTC; CDR3: CASSQATGNYGYTF
V: TRBV4-1; J: TRBJ2-7; D: TRBD1; size: -; DNA: TGCGCCAGCAGCCAAAGGGACAGGAGGGTGAGGGGGGCCGAGCAGTACTTC; CDR3: CASSQRDRRVRGAEQYF
V: TRBV6-5; J: TRBJ1-2; D: -; size: -; DNA: TGTGCCAGCGTGGGGGGGCGGATAACTAACTATGGCTACACCTTC; CDR3: CASVGGRITNYGYTF
V: TRBV9; J: TRBJ2-3; D: TRBD2; size: -; DNA: TGTGCCAGCAGCGTAGCTAGCGGGGGAATCGGGGATACGCAGTATTTT; CDR3: CASSVASGGIGDTQYF
V: TRBV6-5; J: TRBJ2-7; D: TRBD1; size: -; DNA: TGTGCCACGACAGGGGTGTACGAGCAGTACTTC; CDR3: CATTGVYEQYF
V: TRBV5-1; J: TRBJ1-2; D: -; size: -; DNA: TGCGCCAGCAGCTTGGCGGGCAGGGCGGTTGATGGCTACACCTTC; CDR3: CASSLAGRAVDGYTF
V: TRBV28; J: TRBJ1-5; D: TRBD1; size: -; DNA: TGTGCCAGCAGGCTGACAGGGGGCCTCAATCAGCCCCAGCATTTT; CDR3: CASRLTGGLNQPQHF
V: TRBV7-2; J: TRBJ2-3; D: -; size: few; DNA: TGTGCCAGCAGCCAAGTGACTAGTGTGTTCGCAGATACGCAGTATTTT; CDR3: CASSQVTSVFADTQYF
V: TRBV5-1; J: TRBJ2-7; D: -; size: -; DNA: TGCGCCAGCAGCTTGGCTAGCGTAATGGACGAGCAGTACTTC; CDR3: CASSLASVMDEQYF
V: TRBV4-1; J: TRBJ1-6; D: -; size: few; DNA: TGCGCCAGCAGCCAAGCGGACACAAGGATTCCTTCACCCCTCCACTTT; CDR3: CASSQADTRIPSPLHF
V: TRBV7-8; J: TRBJ2-1; D: TRBD2; size: -; DNA: TGTGCCAGCAGCTCGAGCAGACTAGCGGGAGCTCACAGGGAGTTCTTC; CDR3: CASSSSRLAGAHREFF
V: TRBV30; J: TRBJ1-2; D: -; size: -; DNA: TGTGCCTGGAGCCCGGGGAGCTTCTATGGCTACACCTTC; CDR3: CAWSPGSFYGYTF
V: TRBV30; J: TRBJ1-5; D: TRBD1; size: few; DNA: TGTGCCTGGAGTCTATCAGGGGGTAGGGCGAGGCAGCCCCAGCATTTT; CDR3: CAWSLSGGRARQPQHF
V: TRBV5-1; J: TRBJ1-1; D: -; size: -; DNA: TGCGCCAGCAGCTTGACGGTGGTGGAGGGGAGGACTGAAGCTTTCTTT; CDR3: CASSLTVVEGRTEAFF
V: TRBV29-1; J: TRBJ1-2; D: TRBD1; size: -; DNA: TGCAGCGTTCAAAAGGGGGACAGTTTGAGCGGCTACACCTTC; CDR3: CSVQKGDSLSGYTF
V: TRBV7-2; J: TRBJ2-5; D: TRBD2; size: few; DNA: TGTGCCAGCAGCACCGGACTAGCTGGGTGGGGGACCCAGTACTTC; CDR3: CASSTGLAGWGTQYF
V: TRBV2; J: TRBJ2-3; D: TRBD2; size: -; DNA: TGTGCCAGCAAGTTTGTGGCGGGAGTACCCAATAATATCCTAATCACAGATACGCAGTATTTT; CDR3: CASKFVAGVPNNILITDTQYF
V: TRBV6-1; J: TRBJ2-7; D: TRBD1; size: -; DNA: TGTGCCAGCAGTGTTACGTCGACAGGGTACGAGCAGTACTTC; CDR3: CASSVTSTGYEQYF
V: TRBV6-4; J: TRBJ1-1; D: TRBD1; size: once; DNA: TGTGCCAGCAGTGAAAGGACAGGAGGTAACACTGAAGCTTTCTTT; CDR3: CASSERTGGNTEAFF
V: TRBV7-9; J: TRBJ2-7; D: TRBD2; size: -; DNA: TGTGCCAGCAGGTTCGGGGCGGGAGACCTAAGTTACCTTCATACCGAGCAGTACTTC; CDR3: CASRFGAGDLSYLHTEQYF
V: TRBV5-1; J: TRBJ1-4; D: -; size: few; DNA: TGCGCCAGCAGCTTGGGGGGCAGCCATGAAAAACTGTTTTTT; CDR3: CASSLGGSHEKLFF